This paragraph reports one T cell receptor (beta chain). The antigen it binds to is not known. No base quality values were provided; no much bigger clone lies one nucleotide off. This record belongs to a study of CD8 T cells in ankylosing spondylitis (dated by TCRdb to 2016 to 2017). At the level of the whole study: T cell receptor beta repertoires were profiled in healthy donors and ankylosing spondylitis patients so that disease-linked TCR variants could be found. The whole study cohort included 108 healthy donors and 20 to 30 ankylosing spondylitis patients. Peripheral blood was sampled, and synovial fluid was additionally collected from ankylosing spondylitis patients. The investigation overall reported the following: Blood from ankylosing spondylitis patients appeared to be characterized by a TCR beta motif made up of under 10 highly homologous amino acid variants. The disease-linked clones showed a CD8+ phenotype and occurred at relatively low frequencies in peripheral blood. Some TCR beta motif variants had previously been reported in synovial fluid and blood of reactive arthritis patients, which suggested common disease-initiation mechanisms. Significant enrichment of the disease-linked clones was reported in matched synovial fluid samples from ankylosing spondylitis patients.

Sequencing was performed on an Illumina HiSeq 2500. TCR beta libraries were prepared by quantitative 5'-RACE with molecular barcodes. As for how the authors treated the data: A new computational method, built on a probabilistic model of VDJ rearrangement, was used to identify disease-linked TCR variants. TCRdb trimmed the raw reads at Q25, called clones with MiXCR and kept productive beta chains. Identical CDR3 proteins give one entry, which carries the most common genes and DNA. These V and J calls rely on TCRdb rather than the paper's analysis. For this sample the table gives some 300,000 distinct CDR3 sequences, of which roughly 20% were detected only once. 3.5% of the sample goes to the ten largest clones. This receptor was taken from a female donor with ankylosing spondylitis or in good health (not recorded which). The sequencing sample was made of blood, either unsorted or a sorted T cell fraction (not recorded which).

The CDR3: CATREGRNTEAFF. The DNA sequence follows: TGTGCCACCAGGGAGGGGAGGAACACTGAAGCTTTCTTT. The chain couples TRBV24-1 to TRBJ1-1; the D gene is possibly TRBD1, with 5 bases matching. CDR1 and CDR2 are read off the germline V gene as KGHDR and SFDVKD. The CDR3 contains 13 residues, cysteine and phenylalanine counted. CDR3 DNA is the only sequence kept; it has 39 bases, read in frame from the first base. Trimming takes 7 bases from V and 1 base from J, and the germline ends sit 9 bases apart.